Listed below are T cell receptor beta chains from one sample, sequenced in a study of identical twins. TCRdb re-derived calls from the 5' RACE reads in MiXCR, one entry per CDR3 protein. The sample carries hundreds of thousands of distinct CDR3 sequences, more than 20% recorded once. This sample was shared with a second study, whose subject was yellow fever vaccine responses in identical twins.

Source material: CD4+ T cells sorted from blood. The receptors here all came from a young woman in good health. Both conserved end residues are part of each CDR3.

>TRBV20-1|TRBJ1-6
CSGLGQGVYNSPLHF
>TRBV29-1|TRBJ2-1
CSVIPSNHSYNEQFF
>TRBV2|TRBJ1-5
CASKVGFDASNQPQHF
>TRBV7-7|TRBJ2-1
CASSAGTSNEQFF
>TRBV5-1|TRBJ2-3
CASSPDQGSDTQYF
>TRBV4-1|TRBJ2-1
CASSQVLGLADEQFF
>TRBV5-8|TRBJ2-1
CASSSGTGAYNEQFF
>TRBV5-1|TRBJ2-1
CASSPPGTSVGEQFF
>TRBV2|TRBJ2-5
CASSRLAGGTQETQYF
>TRBV29-1|TRBJ1-1
CSVVSGPTEAFF
>TRBV7-9|TRBJ1-2
CASSPPSKWGYTF
>TRBV5-1|TRBJ2-7
CASSLMELGHQYEQYF
>TRBV20-1|TRBJ2-2
CSARDPPGVNTGELFF